The T cell receptor beta chain described here comes from a study of shared clonotypes between healthy human individuals. Concerning this clone: Its antigen remains unidentified.

From germline, CDR1 is SNHLY and CDR2 FYNNEI. This CDR3 region has 16 residues. Trimming removed 6 bases at V and 0 bases at J, with 15 bases between. General study results and limits: Naive CD4 clonotypes overlapped across a few donors at approximately 4.5%.

Only Caucasian adults living in Nashville, Tennessee served as donors. For each subset, genomic DNA was distributed in equal portions over several immunoSEQ plates. The repertoire was sequenced with immunoSEQ multiplex PCR; TCRdb's copy has only in-frame clones and lacks some. The sample lists some 2.3 million clones, about 92% occurring once. The specimen was naive CD4+ T cells from PBMCs. This sample's subset: CD45RA+ positively selected. V is TRBV2 and J is TRBJ1-3; no clear D gene. The receptor was isolated from a man aged 18 to 29 in good health. Some clones in this sample may be carry-over from other donors' samples. CDR3 sequence (DNA): TGTGCCAGCAGACCCGAGGGAAGAAGCTCTGGAAACACCATATATTTT. This encodes CASRPEGRSSGNTIYF.